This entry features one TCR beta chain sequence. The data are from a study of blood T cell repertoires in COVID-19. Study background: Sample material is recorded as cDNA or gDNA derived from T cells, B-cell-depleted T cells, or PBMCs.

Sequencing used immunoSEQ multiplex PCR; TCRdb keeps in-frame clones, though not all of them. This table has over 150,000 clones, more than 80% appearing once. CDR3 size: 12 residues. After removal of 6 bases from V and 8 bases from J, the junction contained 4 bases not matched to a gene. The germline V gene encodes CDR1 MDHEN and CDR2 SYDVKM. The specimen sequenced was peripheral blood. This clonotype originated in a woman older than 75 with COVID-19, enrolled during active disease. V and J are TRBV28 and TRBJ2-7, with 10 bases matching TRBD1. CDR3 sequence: CASSLGQGKQYF. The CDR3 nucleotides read TGTGCCAGCAGCTTGGGACAGGGGAAGCAGTACTTC.